This T cell receptor beta chain was recorded in a study of blood T cell repertoires in COVID-19. The wider study: Acute-phase and convalescent COVID-19 samples originated in the United States, Italy and Spain. The cDNA or gDNA used as material had been derived from T cells, B-cell-depleted T cells, or PBMCs.

Authors' data handling: Nucleated cell counts were estimated from reference gene primer amplification. Profiled with immunoSEQ multiplex PCR; TCRdb holds only in-frame clones, not every one. The D gene and trimming were derived from the DNA, and the V and J assignments and clone size from that table. The data show roughly 50,000 clones, with 80% to 90% seen just once and approximately 7% held by the top ten. V was clipped by 0 bases and J by 0 bases, with 7 bases between them. The CDR3 loop spans 14 amino acids. Germline V CDR1 and CDR2: GTSNPN, SVGIG (reference sequence). This TCR was recovered from a man aged 35-49 years with acute or convalescent COVID-19. J is TRBJ2-3 and V is TRBV30; D uncertain. Material: peripheral blood. The DNA for the CDR3 is TGTGCCTGGAGTGTTCCAGCGAGCACAGATACGCAGTATTTT. It codes for CAWSVPASTDTQYF.